These T cell receptor beta chains were read from a single sample in a study of T-cell reconstitution after alpha-beta-depleted transplantation in children. MiXCR was run by TCRdb on the PCR reads, yielding one entry per CDR3 protein. The repertoire holds about 130,000 distinct CDR3 sequences, roughly 9% seen once, with more than 20% in the top ten. This sample comprised PBMCs, mostly from graft donor cells, obtained 180 days after TCRalphabeta/CD19-depleted stem cell transplant. The source of these receptors is a girl under three years old who had a stem cell transplant for combined immunodeficiency, so the T cells may come from the graft donor. CDR3s leave out the opening cysteine and the closing phenylalanine or tryptophan. The order of the fields is V gene, J gene, CDR3 protein.

>TRBV6-2/TRBV6-3|TRBJ2-2
ASPRTPTNTGELF
>TRBV20-1|TRBJ1-4
SARDRGRARNEKLF
>TRBV29-1|TRBJ2-5
SVGDFQETQY
>TRBV27|TRBJ2-3
ASTLTGGSYADTQY
>TRBV28|TRBJ1-1
ALGDRRRTEAF
>TRBV24-1|TRBJ1-2
ATSDKTGGRGYT
>TRBV29-1|TRBJ2-3
SALTGLTDTQY
>TRBV27|TRBJ2-7
ASRPLAGGFEQY
>TRBV7-3|TRBJ2-3
ASSLKGRSTPGGRGDTQY
>TRBV7-2|TRBJ2-4
ASSPRQGTKNIQY
>TRBV20-1|TRBJ1-2
SASDSNGYT
>TRBV24-1|TRBJ2-1
ATSLRGNEQF
>TRBV4-3|TRBJ1-2
ASSPGRVSGGYT
>TRBV12-3/TRBV12-4|TRBJ2-2
ASSLGTSGQF
>TRBV25-1|TRBJ2-7
ASKADGSSYEQY
>TRBV20-1|TRBJ2-3
SAWDRGTDTQY
>TRBV10-3|TRBJ1-1
AISEGGHTNTEAF
>TRBV20-1|TRBJ2-4
SAGGLAGLKNIQY
>TRBV20-1|TRBJ2-7
SATSRGTFGEQY
>TRBV5-5|TRBJ2-3
ASSLPSGGRTDTQY
>TRBV5-5|TRBJ2-4
ASSLVLAGGLAKNIQY
>TRBV29-1|TRBJ2-2
SVEGSSRTGELF
>TRBV10-3|TRBJ1-2
ASKPGQDVWGYT
>TRBV29-1|TRBJ2-5
SGRQGPGAQY
>TRBV7-2|TRBJ2-7
ASSLQATYEQY
>TRBV12-3/TRBV12-4|TRBJ2-1
ASRQTSHNEQF
>TRBV29-1|TRBJ2-7
SVAEGTSYEQY
>TRBV29-1|TRBJ2-5
SVSFRLAEETQY